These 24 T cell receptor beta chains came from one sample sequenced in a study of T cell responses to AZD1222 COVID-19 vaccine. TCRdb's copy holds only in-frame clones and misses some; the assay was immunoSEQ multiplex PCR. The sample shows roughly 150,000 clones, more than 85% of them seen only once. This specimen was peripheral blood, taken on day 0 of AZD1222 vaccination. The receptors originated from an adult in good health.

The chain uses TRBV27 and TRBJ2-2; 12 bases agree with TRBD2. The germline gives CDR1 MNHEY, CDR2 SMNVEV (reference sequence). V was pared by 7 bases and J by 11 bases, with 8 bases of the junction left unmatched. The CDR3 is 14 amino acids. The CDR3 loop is CASTASGRELELFF. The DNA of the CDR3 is TGTGCCAGCACCGCTAGCGGGAGGGAATTAGAGCTGTTTTTT.

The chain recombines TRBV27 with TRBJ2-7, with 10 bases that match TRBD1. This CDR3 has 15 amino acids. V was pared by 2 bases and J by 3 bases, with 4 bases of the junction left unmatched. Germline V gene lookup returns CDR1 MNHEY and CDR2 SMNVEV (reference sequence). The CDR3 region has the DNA TGTGCCAGCAGTTTAACCGGGACAGGGGTCTACGAGCAGTACTTC. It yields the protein CASSLTGTGVYEQYF.

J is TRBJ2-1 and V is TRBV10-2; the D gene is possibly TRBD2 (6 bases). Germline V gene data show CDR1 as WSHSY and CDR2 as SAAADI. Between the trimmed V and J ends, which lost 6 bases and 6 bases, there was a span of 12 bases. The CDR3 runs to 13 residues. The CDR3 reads CASRWDSLNEQFF. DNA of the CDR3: TGCGCCAGCAGATGGGACTCACTCAATGAGCAGTTCTTC.

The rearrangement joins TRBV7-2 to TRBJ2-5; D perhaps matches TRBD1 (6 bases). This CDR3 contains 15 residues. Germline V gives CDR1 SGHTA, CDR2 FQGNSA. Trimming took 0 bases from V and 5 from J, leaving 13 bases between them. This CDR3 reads CASSLAQGRTETQYF. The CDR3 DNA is TGTGCCAGCAGCTTAGCGCAGGGGCGAACGGAGACCCAGTACTTC.

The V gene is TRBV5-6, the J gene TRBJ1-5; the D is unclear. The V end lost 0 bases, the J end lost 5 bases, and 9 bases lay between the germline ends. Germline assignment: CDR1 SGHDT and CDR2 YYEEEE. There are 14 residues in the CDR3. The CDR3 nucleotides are TGTGCCAGCAGCTTGGCCGGGGATCATCAGCCCCAGCATTTT. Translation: CASSLAGDHQPQHF.

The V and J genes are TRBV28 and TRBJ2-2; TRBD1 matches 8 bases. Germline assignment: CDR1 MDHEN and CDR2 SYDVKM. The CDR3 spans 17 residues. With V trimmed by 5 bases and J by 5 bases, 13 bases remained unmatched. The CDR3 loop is CASSPPQGAGATGELFF. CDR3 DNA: TGTGCCAGCAGTCCCCCCCAGGGGGCAGGAGCTACCGGGGAGCTGTTTTTT.

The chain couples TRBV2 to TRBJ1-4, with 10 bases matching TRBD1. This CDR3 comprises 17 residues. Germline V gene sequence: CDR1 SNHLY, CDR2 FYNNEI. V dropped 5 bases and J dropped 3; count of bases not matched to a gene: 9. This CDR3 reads CASSPAPGQGPNEKLFF. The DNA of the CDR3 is TGTGCCAGCAGTCCCGCCCCGGGACAGGGGCCTAATGAAAAACTGTTTTTT.

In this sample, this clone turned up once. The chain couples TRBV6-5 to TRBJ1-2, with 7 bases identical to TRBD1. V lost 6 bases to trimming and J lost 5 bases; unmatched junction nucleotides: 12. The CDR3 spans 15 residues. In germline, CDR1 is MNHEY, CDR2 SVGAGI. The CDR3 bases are TGTGCCAGCAGCCGCGGGACAGTACCTTATTATGGCTACACCTTC. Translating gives CASSRGTVPYYGYTF.

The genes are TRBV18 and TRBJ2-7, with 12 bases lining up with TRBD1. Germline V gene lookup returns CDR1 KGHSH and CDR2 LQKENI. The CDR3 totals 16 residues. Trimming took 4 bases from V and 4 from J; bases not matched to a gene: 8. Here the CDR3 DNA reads TGTGCCAGCTCACGGAGCCGGGACAGGGGGCAGTACGAGCAGTACTTC. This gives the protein CASSRSRDRGQYEQYF.

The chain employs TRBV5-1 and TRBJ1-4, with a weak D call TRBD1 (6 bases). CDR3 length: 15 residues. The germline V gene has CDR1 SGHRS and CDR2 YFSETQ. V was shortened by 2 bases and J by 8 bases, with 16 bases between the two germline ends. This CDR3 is CASSLQGILEEKLFF. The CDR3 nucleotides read TGCGCCAGCAGCTTACAGGGCATATTAGAGGAAAAACTGTTTTTT.

The chain's CDR3 is CASSPLAGNTEAFF. For the CDR3, the DNA is TGTGCCAGCAGCCCTTTAGCAGGGAACACTGAAGCTTTCTTT. V gene TRBV5-4 combines with J gene TRBJ1-1; no clear D. Per germline, CDR1 SGHNT and CDR2 YYREEE (reference sequence). The germline V and J ends were trimmed by 4 bases and 1 base, with 11 bases remaining between them. The CDR3 has 14 amino acids.

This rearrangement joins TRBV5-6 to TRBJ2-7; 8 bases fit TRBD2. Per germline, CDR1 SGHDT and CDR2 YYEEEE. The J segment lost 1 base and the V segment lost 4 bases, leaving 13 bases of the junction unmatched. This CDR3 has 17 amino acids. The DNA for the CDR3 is TGTGCCAGCAGCCGGCGGGGAGCGGGAGTGACTTCCTACGAGCAGTACTTC. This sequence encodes CASSRRGAGVTSYEQYF.

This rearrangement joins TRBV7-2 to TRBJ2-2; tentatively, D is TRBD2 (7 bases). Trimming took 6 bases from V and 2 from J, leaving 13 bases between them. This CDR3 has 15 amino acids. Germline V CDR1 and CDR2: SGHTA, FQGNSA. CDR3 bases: TGTGCCAGCAGAGAAGGGGGGGCCAACACCGGGGAGCTGTTTTTT. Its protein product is CASREGGANTGELFF.

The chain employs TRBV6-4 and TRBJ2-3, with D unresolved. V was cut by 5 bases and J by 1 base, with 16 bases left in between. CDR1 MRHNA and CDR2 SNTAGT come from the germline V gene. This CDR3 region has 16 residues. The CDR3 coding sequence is TGTGCCAGCAGTCCCGGACCGGGCAGAGGCACAGATACGCAGTATTTT. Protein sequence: CASSPGPGRGTDTQYF.

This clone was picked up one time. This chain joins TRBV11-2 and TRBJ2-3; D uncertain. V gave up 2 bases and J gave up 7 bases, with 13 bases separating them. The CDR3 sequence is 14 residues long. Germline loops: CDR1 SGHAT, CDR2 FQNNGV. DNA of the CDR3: TGTGCCAGCAGCTTACTATTCGCCCAGCATACGCAGTATTTT. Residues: CASSLLFAQHTQYF.

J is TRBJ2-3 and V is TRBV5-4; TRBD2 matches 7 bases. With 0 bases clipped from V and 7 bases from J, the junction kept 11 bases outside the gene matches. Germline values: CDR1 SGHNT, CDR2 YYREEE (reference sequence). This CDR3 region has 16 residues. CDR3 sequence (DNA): TGTGCCAGCAGCTTGGTGGGAGGGCCGTCCTTGAATACGCAGTATTTT. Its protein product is CASSLVGGPSLNTQYF. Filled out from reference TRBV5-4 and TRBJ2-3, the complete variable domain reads ETGVTQSPTHLIKTRGQQVTLRCSSQSGHNTVSWYQQALGQGPQFIFQYYREEENGRGNFPPRFSGLQFPNYSSELNVNALELDDSALYLCASSLVGGPSLNTQYFGPGTRLTVL.

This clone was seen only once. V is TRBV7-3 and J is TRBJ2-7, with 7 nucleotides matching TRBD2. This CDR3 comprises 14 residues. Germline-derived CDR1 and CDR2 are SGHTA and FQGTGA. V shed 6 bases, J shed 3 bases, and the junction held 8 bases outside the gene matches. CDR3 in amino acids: CASRSGTNFYEQYF. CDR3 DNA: TGTGCCAGCAGGTCCGGGACTAACTTCTACGAGCAGTACTTC.

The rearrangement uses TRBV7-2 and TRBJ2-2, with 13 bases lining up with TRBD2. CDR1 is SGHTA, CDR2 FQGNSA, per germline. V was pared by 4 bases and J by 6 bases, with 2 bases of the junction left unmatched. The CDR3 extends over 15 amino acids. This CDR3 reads CASSSLAGGPGELFF. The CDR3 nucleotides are TGTGCCAGCAGCTCACTAGCGGGGGGGCCCGGGGAGCTGTTTTTT.

For the CDR3, the DNA is TGTGCCAGTTTCAGCGGGAGGGGTTACAATGAGCAGTTCTTC. As protein: CASFSGRGYNEQFF. V is TRBV2 and J is TRBJ2-1; 10 bases line up with TRBD2. The CDR3 sequence is 14 residues long. In germline, CDR1 is SNHLY, CDR2 FYNNEI. V gave up 9 bases and J gave up 4 bases; unmatched junction bases: 6.

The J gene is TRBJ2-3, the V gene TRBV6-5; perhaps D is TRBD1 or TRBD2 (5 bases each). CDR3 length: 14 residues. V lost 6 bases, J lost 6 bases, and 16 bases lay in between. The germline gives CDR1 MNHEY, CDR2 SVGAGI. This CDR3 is CASRGRNSADTQYF. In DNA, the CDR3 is TGTGCCAGCAGGGGACGAAATTCGGCGGATACGCAGTATTTT.

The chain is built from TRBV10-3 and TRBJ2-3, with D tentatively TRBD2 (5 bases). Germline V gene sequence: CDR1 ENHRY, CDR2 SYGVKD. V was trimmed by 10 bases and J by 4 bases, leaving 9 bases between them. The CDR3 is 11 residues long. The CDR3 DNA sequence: TGTGCCACTTTACTAGCAGATACGCAGTATTTT. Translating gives CATLLADTQYF.

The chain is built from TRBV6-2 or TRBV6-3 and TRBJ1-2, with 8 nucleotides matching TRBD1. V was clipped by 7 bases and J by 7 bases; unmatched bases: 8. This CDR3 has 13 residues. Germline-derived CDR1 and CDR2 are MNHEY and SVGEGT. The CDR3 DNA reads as TGTGCCAGCACCCCGGACAGGGCTTTTGGCTACACCTTC. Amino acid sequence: CASTPDRAFGYTF.

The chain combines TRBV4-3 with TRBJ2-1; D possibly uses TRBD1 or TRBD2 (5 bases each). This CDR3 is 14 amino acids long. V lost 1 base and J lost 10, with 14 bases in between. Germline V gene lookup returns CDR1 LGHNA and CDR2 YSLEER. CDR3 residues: CASSQAAVGTEQFF. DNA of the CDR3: TGCGCCAGCAGCCAAGCCGCGGTTGGGACCGAGCAGTTCTTC.

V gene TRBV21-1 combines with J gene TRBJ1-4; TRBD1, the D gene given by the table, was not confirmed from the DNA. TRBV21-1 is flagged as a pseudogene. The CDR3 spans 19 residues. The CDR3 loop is CASSKAKMDRDCGNEKLFF. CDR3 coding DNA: TGTGCCAGCAGCAAAGCAAAGATGGACAGGGATTGCGGTAATGAAAAACTGTTTTTT.